A selection of T cell receptor beta chains follows, all from one sample in a study of T cells after yellow fever vaccination. TCRdb re-derived calls from the 5' RACE reads in MiXCR, one entry per CDR3 protein. The table has 300,000 or so distinct CDR3 sequences, 3.5% to 4.5% seen once. Material: PBMCs, obtained 5 days after the yellow fever booster vaccination. The receptors here all came from a man aged 18 to 30 who received the YFV17D yellow fever vaccine. CDR3s leave out the opening cysteine and the closing phenylalanine or tryptophan. Some rows mark clone size as missing; the rest say once, few, many or name a class of expanded clone.

abundance	v_gene	CDR3aa
many	TRBV5-1	ASSTGTATIRNTIY
NA	TRBV7-8	ASSLAAAPSSYNEQF
NA	TRBV6-2/TRBV6-3	ASSKAYEQY
NA	TRBV7-2	ASSLRPTTDTQY
few	TRBV5-1	ASSFGVGEAF
many	TRBV3-1	ASSQDLAGGADTQY
many	TRBV6-6	ASSYSRQDNTEAF
NA	TRBV7-6	ASSPAPGLADNEQF
few	TRBV7-7	ASSLCTGNQPQH
many	TRBV11-2	ASSIPGTGWAGEQY
many	TRBV4-1	ASSQDQGSNQPQH
many	TRBV7-2	ASSPDLSTGELF
NA	TRBV20-1	SARDWRRGVGEQF
NA	TRBV12-3/TRBV12-4	ASRRQGGDTEAF
many	TRBV12-3/TRBV12-4	ASSPRLSEQY
few	TRBV4-1	ASSPTIDRGRLGGYT
many	TRBV5-1	ASMVGSGTPYEQY
many	TRBV7-2	ASSFGGTSRVGEPQH
few	TRBV30	AWRGQGNQPQH
many	TRBV6-5	ASGSVGGRDTDTQY